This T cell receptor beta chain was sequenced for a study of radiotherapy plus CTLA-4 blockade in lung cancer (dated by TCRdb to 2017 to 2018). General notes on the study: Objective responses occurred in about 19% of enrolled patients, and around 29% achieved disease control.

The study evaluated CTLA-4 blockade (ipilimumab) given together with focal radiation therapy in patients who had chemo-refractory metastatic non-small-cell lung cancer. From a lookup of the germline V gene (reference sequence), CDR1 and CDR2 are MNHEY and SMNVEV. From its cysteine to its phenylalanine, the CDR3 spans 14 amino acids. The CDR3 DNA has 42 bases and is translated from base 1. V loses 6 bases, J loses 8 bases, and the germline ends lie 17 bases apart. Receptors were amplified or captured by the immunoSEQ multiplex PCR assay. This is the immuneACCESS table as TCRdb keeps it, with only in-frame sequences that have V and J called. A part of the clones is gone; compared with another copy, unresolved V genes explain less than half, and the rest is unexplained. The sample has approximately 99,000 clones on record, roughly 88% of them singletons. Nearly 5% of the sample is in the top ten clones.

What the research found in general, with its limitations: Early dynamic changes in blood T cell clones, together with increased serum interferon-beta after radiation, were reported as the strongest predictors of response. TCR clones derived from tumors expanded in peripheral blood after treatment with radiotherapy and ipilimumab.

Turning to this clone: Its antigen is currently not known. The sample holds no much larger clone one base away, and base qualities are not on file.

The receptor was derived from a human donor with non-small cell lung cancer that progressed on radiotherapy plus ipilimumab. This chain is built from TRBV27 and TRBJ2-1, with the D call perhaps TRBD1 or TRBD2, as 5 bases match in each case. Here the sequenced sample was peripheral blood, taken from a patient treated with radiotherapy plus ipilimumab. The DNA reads TGTGCCAGCAGCCTGGGGCTAGCTCGCGATGAGCAGTTCTTC. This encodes CASSLGLARDEQFF.